The rows below give T cell receptor beta chains drawn from one sample of a study of yellow fever vaccine responses in identical twins. Each CDR3 protein gets one entry after TCRdb re-called the RT-PCR reads with MiXCR. The data hold approximately 2,300 distinct CDR3 sequences, with less than 85% observed a single time. Here the sequenced sample was T cells from blood (PBMCs), unsorted or a sorted subset (not recorded which), taken before or after yellow fever vaccination (not recorded which). Receptors were obtained from a woman aged 18-29 years who received the yellow fever vaccine. The CDR3 runs from the conserved cysteine through the conserved F or W. A D gene is named only where the DNA matches it firmly. A row's size may be missing; if present it is once, few, many or a size class.

j_gene: TRBJ2-7; d_gene: TRBD1; v_gene: TRBV12-3/TRBV12-4; abundance: NA; CDR3aa: CASRTRDRVLSEQYF; CDR3nt: TGTGCCAGCAGAACCCGGGACAGGGTATTATCCGAGCAGTACTTC
j_gene: TRBJ2-7; d_gene: NA; v_gene: TRBV5-4; abundance: NA; CDR3aa: CASSLDPDRHSLYEQYF; CDR3nt: TGTGCCAGCAGCTTGGACCCCGACAGGCATTCCCTATACGAGCAGTACTTC
j_gene: TRBJ2-1; d_gene: TRBD2; v_gene: TRBV13; abundance: NA; CDR3aa: CASSPLSSGRAYEQFF; CDR3nt: TGTGCCAGCAGCCCCCTCAGTAGCGGGAGGGCCTATGAGCAGTTCTTC
j_gene: TRBJ1-2; d_gene: NA; v_gene: TRBV6-2/TRBV6-3; abundance: NA; CDR3aa: CASSYEGANYGYTF; CDR3nt: TGTGCCAGCAGTTACGAAGGGGCTAACTATGGCTACACCTTC
j_gene: TRBJ2-2; d_gene: TRBD1; v_gene: TRBV7-3; abundance: NA; CDR3aa: CASSLSSGTGASRELFF; CDR3nt: TGTGCCAGCAGCTTAAGCTCCGGGACAGGGGCTTCCCGGGAGCTGTTTTTT
j_gene: TRBJ2-7; d_gene: NA; v_gene: TRBV20-1; abundance: NA; CDR3aa: CSAHVTGRYEQYF; CDR3nt: TGCAGTGCTCATGTAACAGGCCGCTACGAGCAGTACTTC
j_gene: TRBJ2-3; d_gene: TRBD2; v_gene: TRBV12-3/TRBV12-4; abundance: NA; CDR3aa: CASSSASGRVPGDTQYF; CDR3nt: TGTGCCAGCAGTTCGGCTAGCGGGAGGGTTCCCGGAGATACGCAGTATTTT
j_gene: TRBJ2-1; d_gene: NA; v_gene: TRBV12-3/TRBV12-4; abundance: NA; CDR3aa: CASSSGTHSYNEQFF; CDR3nt: TGTGCCAGCAGTTCCGGGACCCACTCCTACAATGAGCAGTTCTTC
j_gene: TRBJ2-1; d_gene: NA; v_gene: TRBV11-1; abundance: NA; CDR3aa: CASSSTLRTGNEQFF; CDR3nt: TGTGCCAGCAGCTCCACGCTCCGGACTGGCAATGAGCAGTTCTTC
j_gene: TRBJ1-6; d_gene: TRBD1; v_gene: TRBV7-9; abundance: NA; CDR3aa: CASSLTTGVDSPLHF; CDR3nt: TGTGCCAGCAGCTTAACGACAGGGGTCGATTCACCCCTCCACTTT
j_gene: TRBJ1-4; d_gene: NA; v_gene: TRBV28; abundance: NA; CDR3aa: CASNQGATNEKLFF; CDR3nt: TGTGCCAGCAACCAGGGTGCAACTAATGAAAAACTGTTTTTT
j_gene: TRBJ1-1; d_gene: TRBD1; v_gene: TRBV11-3; abundance: NA; CDR3aa: CASTTRGGLGTEAFF; CDR3nt: TGTGCCAGCACCACCAGGGGGGGGCTAGGGACTGAAGCTTTCTTT
j_gene: TRBJ2-1; d_gene: TRBD2; v_gene: TRBV15; abundance: NA; CDR3aa: CATSRSGSGFNEQFF; CDR3nt: TGTGCCACCAGCAGGTCGGGTAGCGGGTTCAATGAGCAGTTCTTC
j_gene: TRBJ2-7; d_gene: NA; v_gene: TRBV7-9; abundance: few; CDR3aa: CASSLAGYYEQYF; CDR3nt: TGTGCCAGCAGCTTAGCGGGGTACTACGAGCAGTACTTC
j_gene: TRBJ2-5; d_gene: NA; v_gene: TRBV6-2/TRBV6-3; abundance: NA; CDR3aa: CASRLPGPLRETQYF; CDR3nt: TGTGCCAGCAGGCTGCCGGGACCCCTTAGGGAGACCCAGTACTTC
j_gene: TRBJ2-1; d_gene: TRBD2; v_gene: TRBV20-1; abundance: NA; CDR3aa: CSARDAASGSSEQFF; CDR3nt: TGCAGTGCTAGAGATGCGGCTAGCGGGAGCAGTGAGCAGTTCTTC
j_gene: TRBJ2-1; d_gene: NA; v_gene: TRBV15; abundance: NA; CDR3aa: CATSRQGIRAYNEQFF; CDR3nt: TGTGCCACCAGCAGACAGGGGATTCGGGCCTACAATGAGCAGTTCTTC
j_gene: TRBJ2-3; d_gene: NA; v_gene: TRBV7-6; abundance: NA; CDR3aa: CASRGGGGTQYF; CDR3nt: TGTGCCAGCAGAGGGGGAGGGGGTACGCAGTATTTT
j_gene: TRBJ1-1; d_gene: NA; v_gene: TRBV7-6; abundance: NA; CDR3aa: CASSQDLNTEAFF; CDR3nt: TGTGCCAGCAGCCAAGACTTGAACACTGAAGCTTTCTTT
j_gene: TRBJ2-5; d_gene: NA; v_gene: TRBV12-3/TRBV12-4; abundance: NA; CDR3aa: CASSPPGAGETQYF; CDR3nt: TGTGCCAGCAGCCCTCCAGGGGCGGGGGAGACCCAGTACTTC
j_gene: TRBJ2-5; d_gene: TRBD1; v_gene: TRBV20-1; abundance: NA; CDR3aa: CSATGGAQTQYF; CDR3nt: TGCAGTGCTACAGGGGGCGCACAGACCCAGTACTTC
j_gene: TRBJ2-1; d_gene: TRBD2; v_gene: TRBV27; abundance: NA; CDR3aa: CASGTSAISSYNEQFF; CDR3nt: TGTGCCAGTGGGACTAGCGCTATTAGCTCCTACAATGAGCAGTTCTTC
j_gene: TRBJ2-1; d_gene: TRBD2; v_gene: TRBV9; abundance: NA; CDR3aa: CASSLGLAGIHEQFF; CDR3nt: TGTGCCAGCAGCTTAGGACTAGCGGGGATCCATGAGCAGTTCTTC
j_gene: TRBJ2-2; d_gene: NA; v_gene: TRBV13; abundance: NA; CDR3aa: CASSFSEGRTGELFF; CDR3nt: TGTGCCAGCAGCTTCTCGGAGGGCCGCACCGGGGAGCTGTTTTTT
j_gene: TRBJ2-7; d_gene: TRBD2; v_gene: TRBV19; abundance: NA; CDR3aa: CASSTGGTGYEQYF; CDR3nt: TGTGCCAGTAGTACGGGGGGAACTGGCTACGAGCAGTACTTC
j_gene: TRBJ2-7; d_gene: TRBD2; v_gene: TRBV11-2; abundance: NA; CDR3aa: CASSHRSLAGRYEQYF; CDR3nt: TGTGCCAGCAGCCACCGCTCACTAGCGGGAAGGTACGAGCAGTACTTC
j_gene: TRBJ1-1; d_gene: NA; v_gene: TRBV5-1; abundance: NA; CDR3aa: CASSWSGGQVTEAFF; CDR3nt: TGCGCCAGCAGCTGGAGTGGGGGACAAGTCACTGAAGCTTTCTTT
j_gene: TRBJ2-1; d_gene: NA; v_gene: TRBV2; abundance: NA; CDR3aa: CASSASHEQFF; CDR3nt: TGTGCCAGCAGTGCCAGCCATGAGCAGTTCTTC
j_gene: TRBJ2-3; d_gene: NA; v_gene: TRBV12-3/TRBV12-4; abundance: few; CDR3aa: CASTFGQVSTDTQYF; CDR3nt: TGTGCCAGCACCTTTGGTCAGGTTAGCACAGATACGCAGTATTTT
j_gene: TRBJ1-2; d_gene: NA; v_gene: TRBV24-1; abundance: NA; CDR3aa: CATSGGRGYGYTF; CDR3nt: TGTGCCACCAGTGGGGGGCGCGGCTATGGCTACACCTTC
j_gene: TRBJ2-1; d_gene: NA; v_gene: TRBV28; abundance: NA; CDR3aa: CASSLIGCNEQFF; CDR3nt: TGTGCCAGCAGTTTGATAGGGTGCAATGAGCAGTTCTTC
j_gene: TRBJ1-6; d_gene: TRBD1; v_gene: TRBV18; abundance: NA; CDR3aa: CASSQIGTVGDSPLHF; CDR3nt: TGTGCCAGCTCACAGATCGGGACAGTTGGTGATTCACCCCTCCACTTT
j_gene: TRBJ1-2; d_gene: NA; v_gene: TRBV29-1; abundance: NA; CDR3aa: CSVEEVVDGYTF; CDR3nt: TGCAGCGTTGAAGAGGTGGTAGATGGCTACACCTTC
j_gene: TRBJ2-7; d_gene: TRBD1; v_gene: TRBV13; abundance: NA; CDR3aa: CANTPGQLYEQYF; CDR3nt: TGTGCCAACACACCGGGACAGCTGTACGAGCAGTACTTC
j_gene: TRBJ2-3; d_gene: TRBD2; v_gene: TRBV20-1; abundance: NA; CDR3aa: CSPTAGAGDTQYF; CDR3nt: TGCAGTCCAACAGCGGGGGCTGGAGATACGCAGTATTTT
j_gene: TRBJ1-1; d_gene: NA; v_gene: TRBV2; abundance: NA; CDR3aa: CASSGEMNTEAFF; CDR3nt: TGTGCCAGCAGTGGAGAGATGAACACTGAAGCTTTCTTT
j_gene: TRBJ1-5; d_gene: NA; v_gene: TRBV11-1; abundance: NA; CDR3aa: CASSLVRGSDSNQPQHF; CDR3nt: TGTGCCAGCAGCTTAGTTAGGGGGAGCGATAGCAATCAGCCCCAGCATTTT
j_gene: TRBJ1-2; d_gene: NA; v_gene: TRBV2; abundance: NA; CDR3aa: CASSEKGYSNYGYTF; CDR3nt: TGTGCCAGCAGTGAAAAGGGGTACAGCAACTATGGCTACACCTTC
j_gene: TRBJ1-1; d_gene: NA; v_gene: TRBV3-1; abundance: NA; CDR3aa: CASSHGGAGGTEAFF; CDR3nt: TGTGCCAGCAGCCATGGGGGGGCCGGGGGCACTGAAGCTTTCTTT
j_gene: TRBJ2-6; d_gene: NA; v_gene: TRBV10-3; abundance: NA; CDR3aa: CAISDHSLSGANVLTF; CDR3nt: TGTGCCATCAGTGATCACAGCCTCTCTGGGGCCAACGTCCTGACTTTC
j_gene: TRBJ2-7; d_gene: NA; v_gene: TRBV13; abundance: NA; CDR3aa: CASNQAGISYEQYF; CDR3nt: TGTGCCAGCAACCAAGCAGGTATATCCTACGAGCAGTACTTC
j_gene: TRBJ2-2; d_gene: NA; v_gene: TRBV14; abundance: NA; CDR3aa: CASSPSIRLTGELFF; CDR3nt: TGTGCCAGCAGCCCCTCTATTAGGCTCACCGGGGAGCTGTTTTTT
j_gene: TRBJ2-1; d_gene: NA; v_gene: TRBV10-3; abundance: NA; CDR3aa: CAISESVGPNEQFF; CDR3nt: TGTGCCATCAGTGAGTCGGTTGGGCCCAATGAGCAGTTCTTC
j_gene: TRBJ2-3; d_gene: TRBD2; v_gene: TRBV11-3; abundance: NA; CDR3aa: CASSSGLAGGDTQYF; CDR3nt: TGTGCCAGCAGCTCCGGACTAGCGGGGGGAGATACGCAGTATTTT
j_gene: TRBJ1-1; d_gene: NA; v_gene: TRBV10-3; abundance: NA; CDR3aa: CAISENRQNTEAFF; CDR3nt: TGTGCCATCAGTGAGAATAGACAGAACACTGAAGCTTTCTTT
j_gene: TRBJ2-1; d_gene: NA; v_gene: TRBV5-1; abundance: NA; CDR3aa: CASSPRAGLHNEQFF; CDR3nt: TGCGCCAGCAGCCCCCGGGCAGGATTGCACAATGAGCAGTTCTTC
j_gene: TRBJ2-3; d_gene: TRBD2; v_gene: TRBV4-1; abundance: NA; CDR3aa: CASSQVAGADTQYF; CDR3nt: TGCGCCAGCAGCCAAGTAGCGGGGGCAGATACGCAGTATTTT
j_gene: TRBJ1-5; d_gene: TRBD1; v_gene: TRBV18; abundance: once; CDR3aa: CASSPLDRGFDQPQHF; CDR3nt: TGTGCCAGCTCACCACTTGACAGGGGATTTGATCAGCCCCAGCATTTT
j_gene: TRBJ2-3; d_gene: NA; v_gene: TRBV19; abundance: NA; CDR3aa: CASSTAQGDTQYF; CDR3nt: TGTGCCAGTAGTACAGCCCAAGGAGATACGCAGTATTTT
j_gene: TRBJ2-1; d_gene: NA; v_gene: TRBV29-1; abundance: NA; CDR3aa: CSVRSSAHPSLRNEQFF; CDR3nt: TGCAGCGTTCGGTCTAGCGCCCATCCCTCTCTACGAAATGAGCAGTTCTTC
j_gene: TRBJ1-2; d_gene: TRBD1; v_gene: TRBV2; abundance: large; CDR3aa: CASPPGQVNYGYTF; CDR3nt: TGTGCCAGCCCTCCCGGACAGGTTAACTATGGCTACACCTTC
j_gene: TRBJ1-1; d_gene: TRBD1; v_gene: TRBV29-1; abundance: once; CDR3aa: CSVESMTGEAFF; CDR3nt: TGCAGCGTTGAATCGATGACAGGGGAAGCTTTCTTT
j_gene: TRBJ2-1; d_gene: NA; v_gene: TRBV11-3; abundance: NA; CDR3aa: CASSLGARPSYNEQFF; CDR3nt: TGTGCCAGCAGCTTAGGGGCGAGACCCTCCTACAATGAGCAGTTCTTC
j_gene: TRBJ2-3; d_gene: TRBD2; v_gene: TRBV5-6; abundance: NA; CDR3aa: CASSLSTSGSDWADTQYF; CDR3nt: TGTGCCAGCAGCTTGTCTACAAGCGGGAGTGATTGGGCGGATACGCAGTATTTT
j_gene: TRBJ1-5; d_gene: NA; v_gene: TRBV7-6; abundance: NA; CDR3aa: CASSLSPGSNAQPQHF; CDR3nt: TGTGCCAGCAGCTTGTCCCCAGGGTCTAACGCGCAGCCCCAGCATTTT
j_gene: TRBJ2-5; d_gene: NA; v_gene: TRBV7-1; abundance: NA; CDR3aa: CASSSQGFQETQYF; CDR3nt: TGTGCCAGCAGCTCTCAGGGGTTCCAAGAGACCCAGTACTTC
j_gene: TRBJ1-2; d_gene: NA; v_gene: TRBV4-1; abundance: NA; CDR3aa: CASSHLTRQKNNYGYTF; CDR3nt: TGCGCCAGCAGCCATCTTACACGACAGAAAAATAACTATGGCTACACCTTC
j_gene: TRBJ2-3; d_gene: NA; v_gene: TRBV18; abundance: NA; CDR3aa: CASSSELDMAQYF; CDR3nt: TGTGCCAGCTCATCAGAACTAGATATGGCGCAGTATTTT
j_gene: TRBJ1-3; d_gene: NA; v_gene: TRBV7-6; abundance: NA; CDR3aa: CASSAPVKEVSGNTIYF; CDR3nt: TGTGCCAGCAGCGCCCCGGTAAAGGAGGTCTCTGGAAACACCATATATTTT
j_gene: TRBJ2-7; d_gene: TRBD2; v_gene: TRBV4-2; abundance: NA; CDR3aa: CASSQGLVEYEQYF; CDR3nt: TGTGCCAGCAGCCAGGGACTAGTAGAGTACGAGCAGTACTTC